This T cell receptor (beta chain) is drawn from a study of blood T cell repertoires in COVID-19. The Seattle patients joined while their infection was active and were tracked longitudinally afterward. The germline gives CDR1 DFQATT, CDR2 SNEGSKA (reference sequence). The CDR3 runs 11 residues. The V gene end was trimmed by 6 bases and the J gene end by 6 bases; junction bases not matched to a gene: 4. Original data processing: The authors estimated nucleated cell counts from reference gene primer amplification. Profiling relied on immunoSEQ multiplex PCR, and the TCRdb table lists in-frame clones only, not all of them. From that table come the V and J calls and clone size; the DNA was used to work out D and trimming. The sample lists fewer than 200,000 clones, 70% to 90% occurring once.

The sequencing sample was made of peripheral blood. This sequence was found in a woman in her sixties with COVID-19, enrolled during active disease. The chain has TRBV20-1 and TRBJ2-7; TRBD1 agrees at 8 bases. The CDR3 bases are TGCAGTGCGCGGACAGGGTCCGAGCAGTACGTC. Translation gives CSARTGSEQYV.